The 8 T cell receptor beta chains given below trace back to one sample, sequenced in a study of blood T cell repertoires in COVID-19. The assay was immunoSEQ multiplex PCR, and TCRdb's table has in-frame clones only and misses some. Found here are about 210,000 clones, about four fifths of them singletons; the top ten hold roughly 7.6%. The sequenced sample consisted of peripheral blood. The receptors here all came from a woman aged 50 to 65 with acute or convalescent COVID-19.

The chain combines TRBV4-2 with TRBJ2-2; 10 nucleotides line up with TRBD1. The length of the CDR3 is 16 residues. Germline assignment: CDR1 LGHNA and CDR2 YNFKEQ. V shed 4 bases, J shed 5 bases, and the junction held 7 bases outside the gene matches. The CDR3 bases are TGTGCCAGCAGCCTACAGACAGGGGGCGGGACCGGGGAGCTGTTTTTT. Protein product: CASSLQTGGGTGELFF.

V usage is TRBV12-3 or TRBV12-4 and J usage is TRBJ2-7; D remains ambiguous. The CDR3 sequence is 11 residues long. Deletions cut 3 bases from V and 4 bases from J, with 4 bases between. In DNA, the CDR3 is TGTGCCAGCAGTTTTCTATACGAGCAGTACTTC. It encodes CASSFLYEQYF.

The gene calls are TRBV27 and TRBJ1-1; tentatively, D is TRBD1 (6 bases). CDR3 length equals 13 residues. Trimming removed 6 bases at V and 3 bases at J, with 11 bases between. Germline V gives CDR1 MNHEY, CDR2 SMNVEV (reference sequence). For the CDR3, the DNA is TGTGCCAGCAGCCAGGGGATGGACACTGAAGCTTTCTTT. Encoded protein: CASSQGMDTEAFF.

Only one count was recorded for this clone. J is TRBJ1-2 and V is TRBV28; D is unclear. This CDR3 has 13 residues. The germline V and J ends were trimmed by 3 bases and 8 bases, with 13 bases remaining between them. Germline V gene sequence: CDR1 MDHEN, CDR2 SYDVKM. Here the CDR3 reads CASSLGRVGGYTF. The CDR3 nucleotides read TGTGCCAGCAGTTTGGGGAGGGTTGGGGGCTACACCTTC.

This chain connects TRBV13 to TRBJ2-1, with D unresolved. The germline CDR1 and CDR2 sequences are PRHDT and FYEKMQ (reference sequence). The V and J ends lost 2 bases and 5 bases respectively, with 10 bases between them. This CDR3 comprises 14 residues. CDR3 in DNA: TGTGCCAGCAGCTTATTCGACTGGCACAATGAGCAGTTCTTC. It specifies CASSLFDWHNEQFF.

This chain connects TRBV7-9 to TRBJ1-1; TRBD1 matches 12 bases. The junction had 11 bases not matched to a gene; V was cut back by 5 bases and J by 4 bases. The germline V gene has CDR1 SEHNR and CDR2 FQNEAQ (reference sequence). This CDR3 has 17 amino acids. The CDR3 loop reads CASSRLRDRGRRTEAFF. In DNA form, the CDR3 reads TGTGCCAGCAGCCGACTCCGGGACAGGGGGCGACGCACTGAAGCTTTCTTT.

The gene calls are TRBV20-1 and TRBJ2-1, with TRBD2 identical over 8 bases. This CDR3 has 15 residues. The germline V gene has CDR1 DFQATT and CDR2 SNEGSKA (reference sequence). Germline trimming cut 3 bases from V and 2 bases from J; bases unmatched to any gene: 6. The CDR3 DNA follows: TGCAGTGCTAGTACGGGAGGGCTTCCCTACAATGAGCAGTTCTTC. Translation: CSASTGGLPYNEQFF.

The chain recombines TRBV21-1 with TRBJ2-3; TRBD2, the D gene given by the table, was not confirmed from the DNA. TRBV21-1 is tagged as a pseudogene. This CDR3 region has 12 residues. CDR3 bases: TGTGCCAGCAGCGCGCCCGGAGATACGCAGTATTTT. Amino acids: CASSAPGDTQYF.